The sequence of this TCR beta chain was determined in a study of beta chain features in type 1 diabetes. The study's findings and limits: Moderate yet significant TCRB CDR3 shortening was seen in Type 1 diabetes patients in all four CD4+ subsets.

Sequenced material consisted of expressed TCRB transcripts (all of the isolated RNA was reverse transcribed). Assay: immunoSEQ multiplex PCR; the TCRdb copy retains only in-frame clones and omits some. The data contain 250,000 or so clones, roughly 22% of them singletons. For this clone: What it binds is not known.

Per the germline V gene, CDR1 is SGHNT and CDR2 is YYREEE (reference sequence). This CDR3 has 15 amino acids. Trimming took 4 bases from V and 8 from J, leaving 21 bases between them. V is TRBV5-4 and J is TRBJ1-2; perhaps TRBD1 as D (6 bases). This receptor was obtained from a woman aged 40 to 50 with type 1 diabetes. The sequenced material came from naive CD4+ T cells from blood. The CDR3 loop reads CASSPGMAGARGYTF. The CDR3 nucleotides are TGTGCCAGCAGCCCTGGTATGGCAGGGGCGAGAGGCTACACCTTC.